These 23 T cell receptor beta chains were all obtained from the same sample, sequenced in a study of early T cells in non-severe SARS-CoV-2 infection. TCRdb reprocessed the 5' RACE reads via MiXCR and lists one record per CDR3 protein. The profile shows about 72,000 distinct CDR3 sequences, about 9.4% of them singletons. Material: whole blood, obtained at baseline. Every receptor here comes from an adult who was a healthcare worker with PCR-confirmed SARS-CoV-2 infection or an uninfected control (not recorded which).

At least ten counts were recorded for this clonotype. This chain uses TRBV5-4 with TRBJ2-3; D gene unclear. V shed 4 bases and J shed 0 bases, with 3 bases lying between them. The length of the CDR3 is 12 residues. Germline V CDR1 and CDR2: SGHNT, YYREEE (reference sequence). The CDR3 spells CASSTSTDTQYF. CDR3 bases: TGTGCCAGCAGCACAAGCACAGATACGCAGTATTTT.

This clonotype was seen ten or more times. The rearrangement joins TRBV3-1 to TRBJ2-3; D is perhaps TRBD2 (5 bases). From germline, CDR1 is LGHDT and CDR2 YNNKEL (reference sequence). V was pared by 4 bases and J by 0 bases, with 17 bases between. The CDR3 loop spans 17 amino acids. In nucleotides, the CDR3 is TGTGCCAGCAGCCCACCTACGGGAAGTTTTAGCACAGATACGCAGTATTTT. Its translation is CASSPPTGSFSTDTQYF.

This clonotype was observed a few times. The chain recombines TRBV6-6 with TRBJ2-7; D is perhaps TRBD1 or TRBD2 (5 bases each). V dropped 1 base and J dropped 3 bases, with 7 bases sitting between them. Germline V gene sequence: CDR1 MNHNY, CDR2 SVGAGI (reference sequence). The CDR3 consists of 13 residues. The CDR3 reads CASSYWGSYEQYF. In DNA, the CDR3 is TGTGCCAGCAGTTACTGGGGGAGCTACGAGCAGTACTTC.

This clonotype came up a few times. The genes are TRBV12-3 or TRBV12-4 and TRBJ1-2; D not certain. This CDR3 comprises 16 residues. Between the trimmed V and J ends, which lost 5 bases and 2 bases, there was a span of 18 bases. Here the CDR3 DNA reads TGTGCCAGCAGTCCTCCTTTTCAAGTTGGGAACTATGGCTACACCTTC. This translates into CASSPPFQVGNYGYTF.

The table lists this clonotype with a few counts. V and J are TRBV11-3 and TRBJ2-3; 9 nucleotides align to TRBD1. The CDR3 spans 15 residues. Germline lookup yields CDR1 SGHNT and CDR2 YENEEA. V was pared by 2 bases and J by 4 bases, with 4 bases of the junction left unmatched. The CDR3: CASSLLGQGADTQYF. The CDR3 DNA is TGTGCCAGCAGCTTATTGGGACAGGGCGCAGATACGCAGTATTTT. The whole variable domain, filled in from reference TRBV11-3 and TRBJ2-3, reads EAGVVQSPRYKIIEKKQPVAFWCNPISGHNTLYWYLQNLGQGPELLIRYENEEAVDDSQLPKDRFSAERLKGVDSTLKIQPAELGDSAVYLCASSLLGQGADTQYFGPGTRLTVL.

The gene calls are TRBV21-1 and TRBJ1-3; the table's D call, TRBD1, has no DNA check behind it. TRBV21-1 corresponds to a pseudogene. The CDR3 loop spans 16 amino acids. The CDR3 DNA sequence: TGTGCCAGCAGCCATTGGGGGACAGAGTCTGGAAACACCATATATTTT. It translates to CASSHWGTESGNTIYF.

Worth noting for this clonotype: Germline is not matched at one junction end, which may reflect a read error. This chain links TRBV6-1 with TRBJ2-6, with D unresolved. CDR1 and CDR2 from the germline V gene are MNHNS and SASEGT. The CDR3 spans 15 residues. As DNA, the CDR3 is TGTGCCAGCACCCCCAGTCGATCTGGGGTCAACGTCCTGACTTTC. It yields the protein CASTPSRSGVNVLTF.

This clonotype was detected many times. The V call is TRBV7-3, the J call TRBJ1-6; unclear D gene. The CDR3 covers 15 residues. Trimming removed 0 bases at V and 8 bases at J, with 11 bases between. The V gene's germline CDR1 is SGHTA and CDR2 FQGTGA. The CDR3 spells CASSLTGNGYSPLHF. The CDR3 DNA follows: TGTGCCAGCAGCTTAACCGGGAACGGTTATTCACCCCTCCACTTT.

This clonotype was counted ten times or more. The chain has TRBV7-9 and TRBJ1-6; D ambiguous. CDR3 length: 15 amino acids. CDR1 SEHNR and CDR2 FQNEAQ come from the germline V gene (reference sequence). V lost 5 bases to trimming and J lost 8 bases, with 16 bases between them. CDR3 DNA: TGTGCCAGCAGCCCTCCGGTGGTCAAGGATTCACCCCTCCACTTT. Residues: CASSPPVVKDSPLHF.

This clonotype was recorded many times. This chain links TRBV20-1 with TRBJ1-5; the D gene is possibly TRBD1 (6 bases). V dropped 2 bases and J dropped 7 bases, with 12 bases sitting between them. Germline V CDR1 and CDR2: DFQATT, SNEGSKA (reference sequence). This CDR3 is 13 amino acids long. CDR3 sequence (DNA): TGCAGTGCTAGACCAGGGGCTCAACAGCCCCAGCATTTT. It codes for CSARPGAQQPQHF.

The sample holds a few counts of this clonotype. This chain joins TRBV12-3 or TRBV12-4 and TRBJ1-2, with TRBD1 identical over 11 bases. The trim removed 6 bases at V and 4 bases at J, leaving 10 bases unmatched. CDR3 size: 16 residues. The CDR3 DNA is TGTGCCAGCAGCCCGGGACAGGGGGTTGGGAGCTATGGCTACACCTTC. Its protein is CASSPGQGVGSYGYTF.

This clonotype has a handful of counts. The J gene is TRBJ2-2, the V gene TRBV4-1, with 10 nucleotides matching TRBD1. The CDR3 loop spans 16 amino acids. V shed 1 base and J 6 bases; nucleotides not matched to a gene: 5. Germline CDR1 and CDR2: MGHRA and YSYEKL. For the CDR3, the DNA is TGCGCCAGCAGCCAAGTATTAGGGACAGGGGCCGGGGAGCTGTTTTTT. Amino acid sequence: CASSQVLGTGAGELFF.

The table lists this clonotype with many counts. The chain links TRBV7-3 to TRBJ2-7; D might be TRBD1 (5 bases). Germline CDR1 and CDR2: SGHTA and FQGTGA. V lost 2 bases, J lost 2 bases, and 10 bases lay in between. The CDR3 has 14 residues. CDR3 in amino acids: CASSLGQGTYEQYF. Written as DNA, the CDR3 is TGTGCCAGCAGCTTAGGCCAGGGAACCTACGAGCAGTACTTC. Full variable domain (missing parts from reference TRBV7-3 and TRBJ2-7): GAGVSQTPSNKVTEKGKYVELRCDPISGHTALYWYRQSLGQGPEFLIYFQGTGAADDSGLPNDRFFAVRPEGSVSTLKIQRTERGDSAVYLCASSLGQGTYEQYFGPGTRLTVT.

This clonotype was counted at least ten times. The V gene is TRBV24-1, the J gene TRBJ2-2, with 10 bases matching TRBD1. The V segment lost 8 bases and the J segment 5 bases; nucleotides outside the gene matches: 10. This CDR3 is 16 amino acids long. Germline V gives CDR1 KGHDR, CDR2 SFDVKD. The CDR3 DNA is TGTGCCACCATAACACCGGGACAGGGGCGGACCGGGGAGCTGTTTTTT. Its protein is CATITPGQGRTGELFF.

The chain has TRBV7-2 and TRBJ2-5; D possibly matches TRBD1 or TRBD2 (5 bases each). CDR1 and CDR2 from the germline V gene are SGHTA and FQGNSA. Between the trimmed V and J ends, which lost 1 base and 5 bases, there was a span of 20 bases. The CDR3 sequence is 17 residues long. CDR3 sequence (DNA): TGTGCCAGCAGCTTAGGGTCTGTCGGGGCCCATGGGGAGACCCAGTACTTC. Its translation: CASSLGSVGAHGETQYF. Full variable domain (rest looked up from reference TRBV7-2 and TRBJ2-5): GAGVSQSPSNKVTEKGKDVELRCDPISGHTALYWYRQSLGQGLEFLIYFQGNSAPDKSGLPSDRFSAERTGGSVSTLTIQRTQQEDSAVYLCASSLGSVGAHGETQYFGPGTRLLVL.

This clonotype was detected many times. This chain uses TRBV6-6 with TRBJ2-3; 8 nucleotides line up with TRBD2. Germline V gene data show CDR1 as MNHNY and CDR2 as SVGAGI (reference sequence). The CDR3 runs to 16 residues. V trimming: 2 bases; J trimming: 2 bases; junction bases outside the gene matches: 6. CDR3 DNA sequence: TGTGCCAGCAGTTACCCCGGACTAGCTTCCACAGATACGCAGTATTTT. Encoded protein: CASSYPGLASTDTQYF.

V is TRBV4-1 and J is TRBJ2-2; no clear D. CDR1 is MGHRA and CDR2 is YSYEKL in the germline V gene. This CDR3 has 15 residues. V was clipped by 0 bases and J by 1 base, with 6 bases between them. This CDR3 reads CASSQDPGNTGELFF. In DNA, the CDR3 is TGCGCCAGCAGCCAAGATCCGGGGAACACCGGGGAGCTGTTTTTT.

This clonotype has more than one count but fewer than ten. This chain connects TRBV29-1 to TRBJ2-5; no definite D call. Deletions cut 2 bases from V and 0 bases from J, with 10 bases between. In germline, CDR1 is SQVTM, CDR2 ANQGSEA. The length of the CDR3 is 14 residues. CDR3 sequence (DNA): TGCAGCGTTGAACCTGGCCAGAACCAAGAGACCCAGTACTTC. Amino acids: CSVEPGQNQETQYF. Combining the CDR3 with reference TRBV29-1 and TRBJ2-5 gives the whole variable domain SAVISQKPSRDICQRGTSLTIQCQVDSQVTMMFWYRQQPGQSLTLIATANQGSEATYESGFVIDKFPISRPNLTFSTLTVSNMSPEDSSIYLCSVEPGQNQETQYFGPGTRLLVL.

The chain carries TRBV20-1 and TRBJ1-1; TRBD1 matches at 7 bases. CDR1 is DFQATT and CDR2 is SNEGSKA in the germline V gene (reference sequence). This CDR3 contains 13 residues. The V segment lost 6 bases and the J segment 3 bases; nucleotides outside the gene matches: 7. The CDR3 loop is CSAPGGGHTEAFF. The CDR3 nucleotides are TGCAGTGCGCCAGGGGGGGGCCACACTGAAGCTTTCTTT.

This clonotype was seen a handful of times. V usage is TRBV9 and J usage is TRBJ2-1; the D gene is possibly TRBD2 (6 bases). V dropped 2 bases and J dropped 3 bases, with 12 bases sitting between them. Germline lookup yields CDR1 SGDLS and CDR2 YYNGEE. The CDR3 consists of 15 residues. CDR3 amino acids: CASSVTSTRYNEQFF. The CDR3 DNA is TGTGCCAGCAGCGTTACTAGCACCCGCTACAATGAGCAGTTCTTC.

This clonotype was picked up a small number of times. V and J are TRBV3-1 and TRBJ1-3; no firm D call. V dropped 2 bases and J dropped 2 bases, with 7 bases sitting between them. The CDR3 totals 14 residues. CDR1 LGHDT and CDR2 YNNKEL come from the germline V gene (reference sequence). The CDR3 here is CASSQRGAGNTIYF. The CDR3 bases are TGTGCCAGCAGCCAACGGGGTGCTGGAAACACCATATATTTT.

The rearrangement joins TRBV25-1 to TRBJ1-2; D unresolved. Trimming cost V 1 base and J 4 bases, with 16 bases left between them. The CDR3 totals 16 residues. Germline V gives CDR1 MGHDK, CDR2 SYGVNS. DNA of the CDR3: TGTGCCAGCAGTGAATCCTCCGTAGGAGTTTCCTATGGCTACACCTTC. Encoded protein: CASSESSVGVSYGYTF.

The rearrangement uses TRBV6-5 and TRBJ1-4, with 7 bases aligning to TRBD1. Germline values: CDR1 MNHEY, CDR2 SVGAGI. The CDR3 is 14 amino acids. The V gene end was trimmed by 0 bases and the J gene end by 5 bases; junction bases not matched to a gene: 0. CDR3 DNA: TGTGCCAGCAGTTACTCGGGACAGAATGAAAAACTGTTTTTT. The encoded protein is CASSYSGQNEKLFF.